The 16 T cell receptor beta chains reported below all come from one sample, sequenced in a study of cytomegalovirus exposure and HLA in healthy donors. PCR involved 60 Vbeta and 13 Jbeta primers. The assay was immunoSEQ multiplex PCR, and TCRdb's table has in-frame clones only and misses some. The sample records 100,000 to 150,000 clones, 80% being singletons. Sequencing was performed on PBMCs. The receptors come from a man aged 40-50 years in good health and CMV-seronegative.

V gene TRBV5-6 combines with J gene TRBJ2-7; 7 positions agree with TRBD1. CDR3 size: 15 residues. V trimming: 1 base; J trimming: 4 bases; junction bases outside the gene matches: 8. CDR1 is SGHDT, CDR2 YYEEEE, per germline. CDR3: CASSLKIGGTYEQYF. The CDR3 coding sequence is TGTGCCAGCAGCTTGAAGATAGGGGGCACGTACGAGCAGTACTTC.

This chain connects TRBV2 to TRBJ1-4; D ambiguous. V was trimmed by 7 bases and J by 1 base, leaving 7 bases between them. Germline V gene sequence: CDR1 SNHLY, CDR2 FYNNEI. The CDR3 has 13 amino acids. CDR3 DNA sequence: TGTGCCAGCATCGCGGGAACTAATGAAAAACTGTTTTTT. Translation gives CASIAGTNEKLFF.

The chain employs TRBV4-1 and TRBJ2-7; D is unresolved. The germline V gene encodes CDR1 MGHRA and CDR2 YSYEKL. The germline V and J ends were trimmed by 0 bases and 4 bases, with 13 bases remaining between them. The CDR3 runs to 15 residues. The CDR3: CASSQENTPSYEQYF. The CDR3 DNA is TGCGCCAGCAGCCAAGAGAACACCCCGTCGTACGAGCAGTACTTC.

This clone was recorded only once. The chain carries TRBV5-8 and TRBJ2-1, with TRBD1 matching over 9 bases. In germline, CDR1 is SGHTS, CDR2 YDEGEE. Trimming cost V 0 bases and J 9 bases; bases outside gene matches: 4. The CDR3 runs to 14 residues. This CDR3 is CASSLEQGAREQFF. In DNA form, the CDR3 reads TGTGCCAGCAGCTTGGAACAGGGGGCACGTGAGCAGTTCTTC.

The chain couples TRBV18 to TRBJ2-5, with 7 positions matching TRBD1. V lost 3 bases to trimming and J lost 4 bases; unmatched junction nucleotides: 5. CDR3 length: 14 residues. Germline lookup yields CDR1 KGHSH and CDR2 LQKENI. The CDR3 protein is CASSPTGIGETQYF. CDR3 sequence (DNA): TGTGCCAGCTCACCGACAGGGATCGGAGAGACCCAGTACTTC.

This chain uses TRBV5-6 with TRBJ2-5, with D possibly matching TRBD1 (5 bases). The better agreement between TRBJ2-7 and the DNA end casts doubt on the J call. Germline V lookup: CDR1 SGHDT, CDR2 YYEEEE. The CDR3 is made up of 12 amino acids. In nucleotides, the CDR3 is TGTGCCAGCTCCCTCTCAGGGTTCGAGCAGTACTTC. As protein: CASSLSGFEQYF.

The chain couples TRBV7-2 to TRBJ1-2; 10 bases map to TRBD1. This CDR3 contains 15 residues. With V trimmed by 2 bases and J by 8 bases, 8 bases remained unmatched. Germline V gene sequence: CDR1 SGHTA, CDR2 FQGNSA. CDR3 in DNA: TGTGCCAGCAGCTTATCCGGGACAGGGGCAGGGGGCTACACCTTC. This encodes CASSLSGTGAGGYTF.

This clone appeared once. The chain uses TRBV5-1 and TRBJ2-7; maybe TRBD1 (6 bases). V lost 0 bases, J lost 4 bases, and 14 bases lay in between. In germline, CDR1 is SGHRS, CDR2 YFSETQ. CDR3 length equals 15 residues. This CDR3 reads CASSLEQGIIYEQYF. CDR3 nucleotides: TGCGCCAGCAGCTTGGAACAGGGAATAATTTACGAGCAGTACTTC.

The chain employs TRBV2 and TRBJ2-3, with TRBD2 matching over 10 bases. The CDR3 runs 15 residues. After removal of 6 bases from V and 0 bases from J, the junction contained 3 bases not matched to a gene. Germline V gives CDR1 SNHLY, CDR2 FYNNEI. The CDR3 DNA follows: TGTGCCAGCAGGGAGACTAGCGGGAGCACAGATACGCAGTATTTT. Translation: CASRETSGSTDTQYF.

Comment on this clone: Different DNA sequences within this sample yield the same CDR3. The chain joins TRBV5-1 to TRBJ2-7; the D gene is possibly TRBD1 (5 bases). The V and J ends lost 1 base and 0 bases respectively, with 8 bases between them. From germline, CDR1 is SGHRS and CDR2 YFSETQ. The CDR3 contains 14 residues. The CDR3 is CASSLSTGSYEQYF. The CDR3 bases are TGCGCCAGCAGCTTGAGCACAGGCTCCTACGAGCAGTACTTC.

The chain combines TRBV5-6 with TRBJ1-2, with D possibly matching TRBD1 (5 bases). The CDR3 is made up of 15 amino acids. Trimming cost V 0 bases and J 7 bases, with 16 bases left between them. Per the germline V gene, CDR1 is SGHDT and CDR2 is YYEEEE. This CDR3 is CASSLDAGLVGGYTF. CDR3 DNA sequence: TGTGCCAGCAGCTTGGATGCAGGGTTAGTAGGTGGCTACACCTTC.

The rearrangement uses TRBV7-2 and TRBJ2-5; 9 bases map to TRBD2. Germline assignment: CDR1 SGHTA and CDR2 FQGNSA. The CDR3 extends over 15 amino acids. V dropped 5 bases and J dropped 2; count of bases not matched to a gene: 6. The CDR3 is CASSNGAGGQETQYF. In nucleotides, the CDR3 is TGTGCCAGCAGCAATGGTGCGGGGGGGCAAGAGACCCAGTACTTC.

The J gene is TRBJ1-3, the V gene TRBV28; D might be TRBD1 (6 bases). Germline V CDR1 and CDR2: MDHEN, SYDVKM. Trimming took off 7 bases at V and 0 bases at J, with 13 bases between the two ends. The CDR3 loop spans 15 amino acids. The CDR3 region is CASTPPGDSGNTIYF. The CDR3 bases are TGTGCCAGCACCCCCCCAGGGGACTCTGGAAACACCATATATTTT.

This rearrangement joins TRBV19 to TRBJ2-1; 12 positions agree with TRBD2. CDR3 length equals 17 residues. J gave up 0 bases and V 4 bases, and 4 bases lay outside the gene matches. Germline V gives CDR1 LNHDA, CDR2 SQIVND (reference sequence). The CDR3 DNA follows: TGTGCCAGTAGTAACGGACTAGCGGGAAGCTCCTACAATGAGCAGTTCTTC. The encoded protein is CASSNGLAGSSYNEQFF.

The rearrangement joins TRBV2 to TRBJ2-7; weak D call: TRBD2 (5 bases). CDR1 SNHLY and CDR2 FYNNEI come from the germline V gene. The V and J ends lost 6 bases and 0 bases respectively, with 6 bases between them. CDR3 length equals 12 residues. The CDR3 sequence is CASRGDSYEQYF. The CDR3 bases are TGTGCCAGCAGGGGAGACTCCTACGAGCAGTACTTC.

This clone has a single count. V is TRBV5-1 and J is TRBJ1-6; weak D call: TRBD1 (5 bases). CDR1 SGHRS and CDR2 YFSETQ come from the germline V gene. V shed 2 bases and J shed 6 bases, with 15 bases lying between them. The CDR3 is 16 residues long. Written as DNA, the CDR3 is TGCGCCAGCAGCTTAACAGGAAGCCCCGCTAATTCACCCCTCCACTTT. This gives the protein CASSLTGSPANSPLHF.